These 23 T cell receptor beta chains originate from one sample sequenced in a study of CD8+CD57+ T cells in acquired aplastic anemia. Genomic DNA templated the TCR beta VDJ and CDR3 profiling. Each CDR3 protein gets one entry after TCRdb re-called the reads with MiXCR. The data show 200,000 to 250,000 distinct CDR3 sequences, about half seen once. For sequencing, patients were chosen who had shown expansion of CD8+CD57+ cells by flow cytometry. The sequenced material came from sorted CD4+, CD8+, or CD8+CD57+ T cells (not recorded which) from PBMCs. The receptors shown here come from a human donor with aplastic anemia.

The chain is built from TRBV20-1 and TRBJ2-2, with 7 bases matching TRBD1. The CDR3 totals 15 residues. V shed 5 bases and J 0 bases; nucleotides not matched to a gene: 6. Per the germline V gene, CDR1 is DFQATT and CDR2 is SNEGSKA (reference sequence). CDR3 DNA sequence: TGCAGTGCTGGCGACAGGGTTACGAACACCGGGGAGCTGTTTTTT. This encodes CSAGDRVTNTGELFF.

This clonotype was picked up one time. The gene calls are TRBV12-3 or TRBV12-4 and TRBJ1-1; no reliable D call. The CDR3 has 13 residues. V lost 3 bases and J lost 0, with 5 bases in between. The CDR3 region is CASSFPMNTEAFF. As DNA, the CDR3 is TGTGCCAGCAGTTTCCCTATGAACACTGAAGCTTTCTTT.

The chain links TRBV19 to TRBJ2-2, with TRBD1 matching 9 bases. The CDR3 spans 14 residues. Per the germline V gene, CDR1 is LNHDA and CDR2 is SQIVND (reference sequence). V trimming: 5 bases; J trimming: 6 bases; junction bases outside the gene matches: 4. The chain's CDR3 is CASSQQGASGELFF. The CDR3 DNA reads as TGTGCCAGTAGTCAACAGGGGGCGTCCGGGGAGCTGTTTTTT. Full variable domain (remainder filled in from reference TRBV19 and TRBJ2-2): DGGITQSPKYLFRKEGQNVTLSCEQNLNHDAMYWYRQDPGQGLRLIYYSQIVNDFQKGDIAEGYSVSREKKESFPLTVTSAQKNPTAFYLCASSQQGASGELFFGEGSRLTVL.

This clonotype was recorded only once. The chain uses TRBV12-3 or TRBV12-4 and TRBJ1-2; D is unresolved. The CDR3 covers 14 residues. V dropped 3 bases and J dropped 3 bases, with 11 bases sitting between them. The CDR3 here is CASSFGTAYYGYTF. The CDR3 nucleotides read TGTGCCAGCAGTTTCGGAACGGCTTACTATGGCTACACCTTC.

The rearrangement uses TRBV30 and TRBJ1-1; 9 bases are shared with TRBD1. Germline CDR1 and CDR2: GTSNPN and SVGIG (reference sequence). CDR3 length equals 14 residues. The V and J ends lost 5 bases and 7 bases, in that order; junction bases with no gene match: 11. The CDR3 DNA sequence: TGTGCCTGGGGGATCCGGACAGGGGCCCTTGAAGCTTTCTTT. Amino acids: CAWGIRTGALEAFF.

In nucleotides, the CDR3 is TGTGCCAGCCTTGGACTAGCGGGGCGGGCCGGGGAGCTGTTTTTT. Protein: CASLGLAGRAGELFF. The J gene is TRBJ2-2, the V gene TRBV6-6, with 12 bases fitting TRBD2. Germline V gene sequence: CDR1 MNHNY, CDR2 SVGAGI (reference sequence). J was trimmed by 6 bases and V by 8 bases; bases with no gene match: 7. The length of the CDR3 is 15 residues.

This clonotype has just a few counts. The chain carries TRBV3-1 and TRBJ1-3; 7 nucleotides match TRBD1. The CDR3 consists of 15 residues. J lost 4 bases, V lost 4 bases, and 7 bases had no gene match. Germline loops: CDR1 LGHDT, CDR2 YNNKEL (reference sequence). CDR3 protein: CASSLLTGSGNTIYF. The CDR3 DNA sequence: TGTGCCAGCAGCCTTTTGACAGGGTCCGGAAACACCATATATTTT.

This clonotype was seen a single time. Being one base from a much bigger clone, this may be a read error. Because it lacks the conserved phenylalanine or tryptophan at the end, this CDR3 is likely a read error. The chain recombines TRBV7-2 with TRBJ1-2; perhaps TRBD1 as D (5 bases). In germline, CDR1 is SGHTA, CDR2 FQGNSA. The CDR3 extends over 15 amino acids. V was shortened by 5 bases and J by 5 bases, with 18 bases between the two germline ends. The chain's CDR3 is CASSRPGTPGYGYTL. As DNA, the CDR3 is TGTGCCAGCAGCCGACCCGGGACGCCCGGGTATGGCTACACCCTC.

This chain connects TRBV7-9 to TRBJ2-7; 7 nucleotides line up with TRBD2. V lost 3 bases to trimming and J lost 0 bases; unmatched junction nucleotides: 5. The CDR3 spans 15 residues. CDR1 is SEHNR, CDR2 FQNEAQ, per germline (reference sequence). DNA for the CDR3: TGTGCCAGCAGCTTTGCGACTAGCTCCTCCTACGAGCAGTACTTC. Protein product: CASSFATSSSYEQYF.

As regards this clonotype: At one end the junction does not follow the germline gene, possibly because of a read error. The chain uses TRBV7-2 and TRBJ1-1, with D hard to call. This CDR3 is built from 12 residues. The germline CDR1 and CDR2 sequences are SGHTA and FQGNSA. The CDR3, as DNA: TGTGCCAGCAGCTTAGTCCACACTGAAGCTCTCTTT. Protein: CASSLVHTEALF.

This clonotype was seen just once. V gene TRBV15 combines with J gene TRBJ1-2; 9 positions agree with TRBD1. V trimming: 0 bases; J trimming: 4 bases; junction bases outside the gene matches: 3. In germline, CDR1 is LNHNV, CDR2 YYDKDF (reference sequence). The CDR3 runs 15 residues. DNA for the CDR3: TGTGCCACCAGCAGAGAAGGACAGGGGACCTATGGCTACACCTTC. This sequence encodes CATSREGQGTYGYTF.

This chain links TRBV20-1 with TRBJ2-3; a possible D gene is TRBD2 (6 bases). Germline assignment: CDR1 DFQATT and CDR2 SNEGSKA (reference sequence). This CDR3 spans 17 amino acids. The germline V and J ends were trimmed by 5 bases and 11 bases, with 32 bases remaining between them. CDR3 in amino acids: CSAPIQRTGTGRNEQYF. The CDR3 DNA sequence: TGCAGTGCTCCGATTCAGAGAACCGGGACTGGGCGGAATGAGCAGTATTTT.

This clonotype was detected only a few times. V is TRBV20-1 and J is TRBJ2-7; 11 bases are shared with TRBD1. Germline trimming cut 2 bases from V and 1 base from J; bases unmatched to any gene: 7. Germline V gene lookup returns CDR1 DFQATT and CDR2 SNEGSKA (reference sequence). The CDR3 has 16 residues. CDR3 bases: TGCAGTGCTAGAAACCCGGGACAGGGGGTTTCCTACGAGCAGTACTTC. Its protein is CSARNPGQGVSYEQYF.

This clonotype appeared a few times. The rearrangement joins TRBV6-6 to TRBJ2-3; 12 nucleotides match TRBD2. Germline V gene data show CDR1 as MNHNY and CDR2 as SVGAGI (reference sequence). There are 16 residues in the CDR3. The trim removed 6 bases at V and 6 bases at J, leaving 10 bases unmatched. The CDR3 DNA reads TGTGCCAGCAGCTTAACAAGACTAGCGGGGGCGGATACGCAGTATTTT. Protein: CASSLTRLAGADTQYF.

This clonotype was found many times. The J gene is TRBJ2-3, the V gene TRBV10-3, with 8 bases aligning to TRBD2. Trimming removed 10 bases from V and 3 bases from J; junction bases left unmatched: 12. Germline V gene lookup returns CDR1 ENHRY and CDR2 SYGVKD. CDR3 length: 15 amino acids. The CDR3 reads CASSIRGLETDTQYF. The CDR3 coding sequence is TGTGCCAGCTCCATCCGGGGACTAGAGACAGATACGCAGTATTTT.

The rearrangement links TRBV2 to TRBJ2-7; D call uncertain. There are 14 residues in the CDR3. The V end was cut by 6 bases, the J end by 2 bases, with 14 bases between. Germline V gene sequence: CDR1 SNHLY, CDR2 FYNNEI. CDR3 sequence reads: CASRSPGPTYEQYF. As DNA, the CDR3 is TGTGCCAGCAGGAGCCCCGGGCCCACCTACGAGCAGTACTTC.

The rearrangement joins TRBV7-3 to TRBJ2-7, with 7 nucleotides matching TRBD2. The V and J ends lost 5 bases and 4 bases, in that order; junction bases with no gene match: 5. CDR3 length: 13 amino acids. Germline V gene lookup returns CDR1 SGHTA and CDR2 FQGTGA. CDR3 sequence: CASSPRAGYEQYF. CDR3 bases: TGTGCCAGCAGCCCCAGAGCGGGGTACGAGCAGTACTTC.

This clonotype was recorded at least ten times. As DNA, the CDR3 is TGTGCCAGCAGCTTGGACAGAACGAACGAGCAGTACTTC. Amino acids: CASSLDRTNEQYF. This chain uses TRBV5-4 with TRBJ2-7; D call uncertain. The CDR3 consists of 13 residues. The V gene lost 0 bases and the J gene lost 5 bases, with 9 bases spanning the gap. Germline V gene sequence: CDR1 SGHNT, CDR2 YYREEE (reference sequence). Full variable domain (remainder filled in from reference TRBV5-4 and TRBJ2-7): ETGVTQSPTHLIKTRGQQVTLRCSSQSGHNTVSWYQQALGQGPQFIFQYYREEENGRGNFPPRFSGLQFPNYSSELNVNALELDDSALYLCASSLDRTNEQYFGPGTRLTVT.

The chain uses TRBV6-6 and TRBJ1-1; D perhaps matches TRBD1 (5 bases). CDR1 is MNHNY, CDR2 SVGAGI, per germline (reference sequence). The CDR3 extends over 12 amino acids. Trimming took 7 bases from V and 9 from J, leaving 15 bases between them. CDR3 DNA: TGTGCCAGCACTTCCCTGACAGATAAAGCTTTCTTT. Residues: CASTSLTDKAFF.

The V call is TRBV7-6, the J call TRBJ2-1; D is uncertain. Trimming took 1 base from V and 7 from J, leaving 11 bases between them. Germline values: CDR1 SGHVS, CDR2 FNYEAQ. The CDR3 contains 14 residues. In DNA form, the CDR3 reads TGTGCCAGCAGCTTAGAGGCAGATGTGAATGAGCAGTTCTTC. It translates to CASSLEADVNEQFF.

This clonotype has only a few counts. The chain carries TRBV9 and TRBJ1-2; TRBD1 matches 10 bases. Germline CDR1 is SGDLS and CDR2 is YYNGEE. CDR3 length equals 17 residues. V lost 0 bases, J lost 1 base, and 6 bases stayed unmatched. CDR3: CASSVAGGTGDNYGYTF. The CDR3, as DNA: TGTGCCAGCAGCGTAGCGGGGGGGACAGGGGATAACTATGGCTACACCTTC. The whole variable domain, filled in from reference TRBV9 and TRBJ1-2, reads DSGVTQTPKHLITATGQRVTLRCSPRSGDLSVYWYQQSLDQGLQFLIQYYNGEERAKGNILERFSAQQFPDLHSELNLSSLELGDSALYFCASSVAGGTGDNYGYTFGSGTRLTVV.

Comments on this clonotype: A much more abundant neighbour one base away suggests this may be a read error. The chain carries TRBV28 and TRBJ1-6; no clear D gene. Looked up from germline, CDR1 is MDHEN and CDR2 is SYDVKM. The V end was cut by 3 bases, the J end by 10 bases, with 13 bases between. There are 14 residues in the CDR3. The CDR3 protein is CASSFSGWSSPLHF. CDR3 DNA: TGTGCCAGCAGTTTCTCAGGCTGGAGCTCACCCCTCCACTTT.

Concerning this clonotype itself: Germline and junction disagree at one end, which may indicate a read error. This rearrangement joins TRBV5-1 to TRBJ2-3; 9 bases agree with TRBD2. Germline CDR1 and CDR2: SGHRS and YFSETQ. The CDR3 is made up of 15 amino acids. CDR3 DNA sequence: TGCGCCAGCAGCACCCTAGCGGGGCTCACAGGTACGCAGTATTTT. This gives the protein CASSTLAGLTGTQYF. Full variable domain (outside the CDR3, taken from reference TRBV5-1 and TRBJ2-3): KAGVTQTPRYLIKTRGQQVTLSCSPISGHRSVSWYQQTPGQGLQFLFEYFSETQRNKGNFPGRFSGRQFSNSRSEMNVSTLELGDSALYLCASSTLAGLTGTQYFGPGTRLTVL.